The T cell receptor beta chain described here comes from a study of blood T cell repertoires in COVID-19. Across the study: Italy, Spain and the United States were the sources of the convalescent and acute COVID-19 samples. The cDNA or gDNA used as material had been derived from T cells, B-cell-depleted T cells, or PBMCs.

As originally analysed: The authors estimated nucleated cell counts from reference gene primer amplification. Profiling relied on immunoSEQ multiplex PCR, and the TCRdb table lists in-frame clones only, not all of them. The V and J calls and clone size were taken over from that table, and D and trimming were inferred from the DNA. The top ten clones hold about 2.1% of a sample with around 250,000 clones, nearly 90% of them seen once. Sample: peripheral blood. This TCR derives from a woman aged 60-75 years with COVID-19, enrolled during active disease.

Here the CDR3 DNA reads TGTGCCAGCAGCCGAAGACTACAGCAAAAAAACACAGATACGCAGTATTTT. Its translation is CASSRRLQQKNTDTQYF. The rearrangement uses TRBV7-8 and TRBJ2-3; D is perhaps TRBD2 (5 bases). The CDR3 runs 17 residues. Germline CDR1 is SGHVS and CDR2 is FQNEAQ. V shed 5 bases and J shed 2 bases, with 20 bases lying between them.